One sample yielded the 21 T cell receptor beta chains listed below, sequenced in a study of regulatory T cells in long-lasting Graves disease. The time point here: newly diagnosed GD, antithyroid drugs for less than 3 months. PBMCs provided the RNA from which the TCR library was made. To make TCR beta libraries, researchers used iRepertoire HTBI primers and Arm-PCR of CDR3 regions. Via MiXCR, TCRdb re-called the multiplex PCR reads, giving one row per CDR3 protein. Here the sample spans 450,000 to 600,000 distinct CDR3 sequences, around 15% being singletons. These data were also filed under a second study, of T cells in Graves' hyperthyroidism and ophthalmopathy.

Sequenced here: peripheral blood mononuclear cells (PBMCs), sampled at new diagnosis, from a patient treated with antithyroid drugs. These receptors were taken from a middle-aged man with Graves disease.

A remark on this clonotype: A read error may explain this, as a much larger clone is one base away. This chain joins TRBV28 and TRBJ2-5, with a tentative D call TRBD2 (5 bases). Between the trimmed V and J ends, which lost 3 bases and 5 bases, there was a span of 10 bases. Germline CDR1 reads MDHEN; CDR2 reads SYDVKM. CDR3 length: 13 residues. The CDR3 here is CASSLRVAETQYF. CDR3 DNA: TGTGCCAGCAGTTTGAGGGTGGCGGAGACCCAGTACTTC.

This clonotype was found many times. The CDR3, as DNA: TGTGCCAGCAGAACTCAGGGGCGTAATGAAGCTTTCTTT. This translates into CASRTQGRNEAFF. The chain uses TRBV28 and TRBJ1-1, with a tentative D call TRBD1 (6 bases). This CDR3 spans 13 amino acids. V dropped 6 bases and J dropped 7 bases, with 15 bases sitting between them. Germline CDR1 is MDHEN and CDR2 is SYDVKM.

This clonotype has more than one count but fewer than ten. A much larger clone differs from this one at a single base, so this may be a read error. The chain recombines TRBV28 with TRBJ2-1; 7 bases map to TRBD2. The germline gives CDR1 MDHEN, CDR2 SYDVKM. This CDR3 comprises 14 residues. The CDR3 DNA follows: TGTGCCAGCAGGGTACTAGCGAGTTACAAGGAGCAGTTCTTC. Translated: CASRVLASYKEQFF.

A remark on this clonotype: Being one base from a much bigger clone, this may be a read error. The CDR3 does not close with the conserved phenylalanine or tryptophan, likely indicating a read error. The CDR3 DNA follows: TGTGCCATCTCCAGGACAGGGGTCTACGAGCAGTACCTC. Encoded protein: CAISRTGVYEQYL. V gene TRBV6-1 combines with J gene TRBJ2-7; 9 bases map to TRBD1. Germline CDR1 MNHNS, CDR2 SASEGT. There are 13 residues in the CDR3. Losses at the gene ends were 10 bases for V and 3 bases for J; bases not matched to a gene: 7.

This clonotype was seen only a few times. A much larger clone sits a single nucleotide away, making a read error possible. The chain combines TRBV11-2 with TRBJ2-5; 7 positions agree with TRBD2. CDR1 and CDR2 (germline): SGHAT, FQNNGV. This CDR3 comprises 15 residues. V gave up 4 bases and J gave up 5 bases; unmatched junction bases: 10. Here the CDR3 DNA reads TGTGCCAGCAGCTCCCCGGAAGGGCGGGGGGAGACCCAGTACTTC. It codes for CASSSPEGRGETQYF. Variable domain in full (rest from reference TRBV11-2 and TRBJ2-5): EAGVAQSPRYKIIEKRQSVAFWCNPISGHATLYWYQQILGQGPKLLIQFQNNGVVDDSQLPKDRFSAERLKGVDSTLKIQPAKLEDSAVYLCASSSPEGRGETQYFGPGTRLLVL.

The chain links TRBV19 to TRBJ2-3, with TRBD1 identical over 7 bases. This CDR3 has 18 amino acids. The V segment lost 4 bases and the J segment 2 bases; nucleotides outside the gene matches: 15. The germline V gene encodes CDR1 LNHDA and CDR2 SQIVND (reference sequence). CDR3 sequence: CASSTIPLGTASTDTQYF. The CDR3 DNA follows: TGTGCCAGTAGTACCATCCCCCTTGGGACAGCGTCCACAGATACGCAGTATTTT.

This clonotype was recorded a few times. The genes are TRBV29-1 and TRBJ2-3; D is unclear. Germline V gene data show CDR1 as SQVTM and CDR2 as ANQGSEA. V gave up 1 base and J gave up 0 bases, with 11 bases separating them. The CDR3 extends over 15 amino acids. CDR3 amino acids: CSVEARGTSTDTQYF. The CDR3 DNA sequence: TGCAGCGTTGAAGCCCGAGGAACTAGCACAGATACGCAGTATTTT.

The V and J genes are TRBV7-3 and TRBJ2-3; 7 bases are a match to TRBD2. The J call is in doubt because the DNA end fits TRBJ2-1 better. Looked up from germline, CDR1 is SGHTA and CDR2 is FQGTGA. This CDR3 spans 15 amino acids. This CDR3 reads CASSQEVAGERRQFF. DNA of the CDR3: TGTGCCAGCAGCCAAGAGGTGGCGGGAGAGAGACGGCAGTTCTTC.

As for this clonotype: Being one base from a much bigger clone, this may be a read error. V gene TRBV7-2 combines with J gene TRBJ2-1, with 8 bases aligning to TRBD2. The CDR3 totals 15 residues. CDR1 is SGHTA and CDR2 is FQGNSA in the germline V gene. This CDR3 is CASSFGRAGNYEQLF. The CDR3 DNA is TGTGCCAGCAGCTTCGGGAGGGCCGGGAACTATGAGCAGCTCTTC. Complete variable domain (other parts from reference TRBV7-2 and TRBJ2-1): GAGVSQSPSNKVTEKGKDVELRCDPISGHTALYWYRQSLGQGLEFLIYFQGNSAPDKSGLPSDRFSAERTGGSVSTLTIQRTQQEDSAVYLCASSFGRAGNYEQLFGPGTRLTVL.

For this clonotype: One end of the junction does not line up with germline, which may come from a read error. The DNA of the CDR3 is TGTGCCAGCAGGCCCCAGGGCTTAGGGGCCAGCGTCCTGACTTTC. This sequence encodes CASRPQGLGASVLTF. V and J are TRBV28 and TRBJ2-6, with D possibly matching TRBD1 (5 bases). The CDR3 runs to 15 residues. Germline V gives CDR1 MDHEN, CDR2 SYDVKM.

Ten or more counts support this clonotype. The J gene is TRBJ2-5, the V gene TRBV11-2; 14 nucleotides align to TRBD2. Per the germline V gene, CDR1 is SGHAT and CDR2 is FQNNGV. The CDR3 contains 17 residues. With 4 bases clipped from V and 5 bases from J, the junction kept 9 bases outside the gene matches. The CDR3 spells CASSSRLAGGPRETQYF. In DNA form, the CDR3 reads TGTGCCAGCAGCTCCAGACTAGCGGGAGGGCCCAGGGAGACCCAGTACTTC.

This clonotype was seen at least ten times. The chain combines TRBV28 with TRBJ2-7; the match to TRBD1 covers 8 bases. The CDR3 is 14 amino acids. Germline V CDR1 and CDR2: MDHEN, SYDVKM. V gave up 6 bases and J gave up 4 bases; unmatched junction bases: 8. The CDR3 DNA is TGTGCCAGCAGAGTCGGGACAGGTCCATACGAGCAGTACTTC. It yields the protein CASRVGTGPYEQYF.

A word on this clonotype: Germline and junction disagree at one end, which may indicate a read error. V and J are TRBV5-1 and TRBJ2-7; TRBD2 aligns across 11 bases. CDR3 length equals 15 residues. The V gene's germline CDR1 is SGHRS and CDR2 YFSETQ. This chain's CDR3 is CANSLVTSGTYEQYF. The CDR3 DNA is TGCGCCAACAGCTTGGTGACTAGCGGGACGTACGAGCAGTACTTC.

The chain uses TRBV20-1 and TRBJ2-7, with 9 bases that match TRBD2. This CDR3 has 11 amino acids. The germline gives CDR1 DFQATT, CDR2 SNEGSKA (reference sequence). V gave up 6 bases and J gave up 5 bases; unmatched junction bases: 2. This chain's CDR3 is CSAGTSNEQYF. DNA of the CDR3: TGCAGTGCAGGGACTAGCAACGAGCAGTACTTC.

This clonotype turned up a few times. The chain is built from TRBV24-1 and TRBJ2-1; the match to TRBD2 covers 7 bases. The CDR3 contains 16 residues. CDR1 is KGHDR and CDR2 is SFDVKD in the germline V gene. J gave up 6 bases and V 0 bases, and 7 bases lay outside the gene matches. The CDR3 DNA reads TGTGCCACCAGTGATTTGAGGACTAGTAGACCCAATGAGCAGTTCTTC. This encodes CATSDLRTSRPNEQFF.

This clonotype was seen more than once but under ten times. This may come from a read error, since a much larger clone is one base off. This rearrangement joins TRBV20-1 to TRBJ2-7; 8 bases are shared with TRBD2. Per the germline V gene, CDR1 is DFQATT and CDR2 is SNEGSKA (reference sequence). The CDR3 covers 14 residues. CDR3 amino acids: CSAEVPAGVYGQYF. For the CDR3, the DNA is TGCAGTGCCGAGGTTCCAGCGGGAGTCTACGGGCAGTACTTC.

This clonotype has a handful of counts. The chain carries TRBV6-1 and TRBJ1-2, with D uncertain. V gave up 5 bases and J gave up 0 bases, with 10 bases separating them. Germline CDR1 is MNHNS and CDR2 is SASEGT. CDR3 length: 14 residues. This chain's CDR3 is CASSRAEANYGYTF. Here the CDR3 DNA reads TGTGCCAGCAGTAGGGCTGAGGCTAACTATGGCTACACCTTC.

The chain recombines TRBV20-1 with TRBJ1-5; TRBD1 agrees at 9 bases. Germline CDR1 is DFQATT and CDR2 is SNEGSKA (reference sequence). The trim removed 0 bases at V and 5 bases at J, leaving 8 bases unmatched. The CDR3 loop spans 16 amino acids. This chain's CDR3 is CSARESRDRAYQPQHF. In nucleotides, the CDR3 is TGCAGTGCTAGAGAATCTCGGGACAGGGCCTATCAGCCCCAGCATTTT.

The chain links TRBV18 to TRBJ2-1; TRBD2 aligns across 10 bases. The ends lost 2 bases at V and 8 bases at J; junction bases unmatched: 15. Germline CDR1 and CDR2: KGHSH and LQKENI. The CDR3 length is 18 residues. CDR3 loop: CASSPYSDPSGSYDEQFF. Written as DNA, the CDR3 is TGTGCCAGCTCACCATATTCGGACCCTAGCGGGAGTTATGATGAGCAGTTCTTC.

The table lists this clonotype with many counts. The chain couples TRBV28 to TRBJ2-2, with 9 bases that match TRBD1. V gave up 7 bases and J gave up 4 bases; unmatched junction bases: 7. CDR1 is MDHEN, CDR2 SYDVKM, per germline. The CDR3 covers 15 residues. CDR3: CASNTGTGSTGELFF. The CDR3 DNA reads as TGTGCCAGCAACACCGGGACAGGGAGCACCGGGGAGCTGTTTTTT. Variable domain in full (rest from reference TRBV28 and TRBJ2-2): DVKVTQSSRYLVKRTGEKVFLECVQDMDHENMFWYRQDPGLGLRLIYFSYDVKMKEKGDIPEGYSVSREKKERFSLILESASTNQTSMYLCASNTGTGSTGELFFGEGSRLTVL.

The table lists this clonotype with many counts. The chain recombines TRBV5-1 with TRBJ1-2; 7 bases are shared with TRBD1. Germline CDR1 is SGHRS and CDR2 is YFSETQ. Losses at the gene ends were 1 base for V and 7 bases for J; bases not matched to a gene: 4. CDR3 size: 13 residues. CDR3 in DNA: TGCGCCAGCAGCTTGAACACAGGGGCTGGCTACACCTTC. Translating it yields CASSLNTGAGYTF.